The 28 T cell receptor beta chains presented below share a single source sample, sequenced in a study of blood T cell repertoires in COVID-19. The repertoire was sequenced with immunoSEQ multiplex PCR; TCRdb's copy has only in-frame clones and lacks some. Seen here are roughly 210,000 clones, 88% observed once, and the top ten hold approximately 1.8%. The sample comprised peripheral blood. These receptors were collected from a man aged 70 or older with acute or convalescent COVID-19.

The chain carries TRBV7-3 and TRBJ2-1; tentative D call: TRBD2 (5 bases). Germline CDR1 and CDR2: SGHTA and FQGTGA. V dropped 5 bases and J dropped 12 bases, with 17 bases sitting between them. The CDR3 consists of 13 residues. CDR3 sequence reads: CASSPNQWAGQFF. The CDR3 DNA reads TGTGCCAGCAGCCCAAATCAGTGGGCGGGGCAGTTCTTC.

In its sample, this clone was seen once. The chain joins TRBV5-6 to TRBJ1-4, with 8 bases aligning to TRBD1. The J segment lost 6 bases and the V segment lost 3 bases, leaving 13 bases of the junction unmatched. Germline V gives CDR1 SGHDT, CDR2 YYEEEE. The CDR3 runs to 17 residues. This CDR3 reads CASSYRDRRLLYEKLFF. CDR3 bases: TGTGCCAGCAGCTACCGGGACAGGAGACTTCTTTATGAAAAACTGTTTTTT.

In regard to this clone: Distinct nucleotide sequences in the sample also encode this CDR3. The chain has TRBV27 and TRBJ1-6, with 9 bases that match TRBD1. This CDR3 has 14 residues. CDR1 is MNHEY and CDR2 is SMNVEV in the germline V gene (reference sequence). The V segment lost 5 bases and the J segment 6 bases; nucleotides outside the gene matches: 2. The CDR3 region is CASSKGQGNSPLHF. DNA of the CDR3: TGTGCCAGCAGTAAGGGACAGGGTAATTCACCCCTCCACTTT.

The chain combines TRBV9 with TRBJ2-1, with 12 positions matching TRBD2. CDR3 length: 15 residues. Germline values: CDR1 SGDLS, CDR2 YYNGEE. Trimming cost V 3 bases and J 4 bases; bases outside gene matches: 2. DNA of the CDR3: TGTGCCAGCAGCGCAACTAGCGGGAGGTACAATGAGCAGTTCTTC. Translated: CASSATSGRYNEQFF.

This chain uses TRBV3-1 (or the pseudogene TRBV3-2) with TRBJ2-7; TRBD2 matches at 10 bases. The CDR3 is 16 amino acids. The trim removed 3 bases at V and 0 bases at J, leaving 5 bases unmatched. Germline CDR1 LGHDT, CDR2 YNNKEL (reference sequence). CDR3 coding DNA: TGTGCCAGCAGCCACCTTAGCGGGAGGAGCTCCTACGAGCAGTACTTC. Translated: CASSHLSGRSSYEQYF.

This chain connects TRBV30 to TRBJ1-2; D gene ambiguous. V was trimmed by 4 bases and J by 4 bases, leaving 19 bases between them. The CDR3 is 15 residues long. The V gene's germline CDR1 is GTSNPN and CDR2 SVGIG (reference sequence). The DNA for the CDR3 is TGTGCCTGGACCCATCCCGGGGAGAGAGGCTATGGCTACACCTTC. It encodes CAWTHPGERGYGYTF. Full variable domain (missing parts from reference TRBV30 and TRBJ1-2): SQTIHQWPATLVQPVGSPLSLECTVEGTSNPNLYWYRQAAGRGLQLLFYSVGIGQISSEVPQNLSASRPQDRQFILSSKKLLLSDSGFYLCAWTHPGERGYGYTFGSGTRLTVV.

A single count supports this clone. The chain carries TRBV14 and TRBJ1-4; 7 bases match TRBD1. The length of the CDR3 is 16 residues. The junction had 9 bases not matched to a gene; V was cut back by 0 bases and J by 8 bases. Germline V CDR1 and CDR2: SGHDN, FVKESK. Here the CDR3 reads CASSQEVRGYQEKLFF. Written as DNA, the CDR3 is TGTGCCAGCAGCCAAGAAGTCAGGGGGTATCAAGAAAAACTGTTTTTT.

This clone was found once. This chain links TRBV11-1 with TRBJ2-7, with TRBD2 as a possible D gene (5 bases). The CDR3 has 16 amino acids. Trimming shortened V by 5 bases and J by 2 bases, and 19 bases separated the two germline ends. Germline V gene lookup returns CDR1 SGHAT and CDR2 FQDESV (reference sequence). The CDR3 spells CASSKTFGVRTYEQYF. The CDR3 DNA is TGTGCCAGCAGCAAAACCTTCGGGGTTAGGACCTACGAGCAGTACTTC.

The rearrangement uses TRBV6-5 and TRBJ1-1, with no clear D. Trimming took 0 bases from V and 0 from J, leaving 8 bases between them. Germline V CDR1 and CDR2: MNHEY, SVGAGI. The CDR3 runs 15 residues. The CDR3 sequence is CASSYSPVMNTEAFF. DNA of the CDR3: TGTGCCAGCAGTTACTCCCCGGTCATGAACACTGAAGCTTTCTTT.

Here the CDR3 reads CAIKGLVEETQYF. The CDR3 coding sequence is TGTGCCATCAAGGGACTAGTAGAAGAGACCCAGTACTTC. V usage is TRBV10-3 and J usage is TRBJ2-5, with 8 bases matching TRBD2. The V and J ends lost 7 bases and 3 bases, in that order; junction bases with no gene match: 4. Germline V gives CDR1 ENHRY, CDR2 SYGVKD. The CDR3 spans 13 residues.

The chain uses TRBV18 and TRBJ2-7; 14 bases map to TRBD2. The germline V gene has CDR1 KGHSH and CDR2 LQKENI. This CDR3 has 15 amino acids. V gave up 1 base and J gave up 5 bases; unmatched junction bases: 1. The CDR3 DNA is TGTGCCAGCTCACCACGGGGACTAGCGGGAGACGAGCAGTACTTC. Amino acid sequence: CASSPRGLAGDEQYF.

The rearrangement uses TRBV5-1 and TRBJ2-2; D perhaps matches TRBD1 (5 bases). The germline V and J ends were trimmed by 3 bases and 2 bases, with 11 bases remaining between them. The germline V gene has CDR1 SGHRS and CDR2 YFSETQ. The CDR3 length is 15 residues. The CDR3 sequence: CASSSFGHNTGELFF. The CDR3 region has the DNA TGCGCCAGCAGCTCATTTGGACATAACACCGGGGAGCTGTTTTTT.

Of note for this clone: Other nucleotide sequences from this sample produce the same CDR3. This chain connects TRBV2 to TRBJ2-7, with D possibly TRBD1 on 6 matching bases. The CDR3 is 12 amino acids. Germline V lookup: CDR1 SNHLY, CDR2 FYNNEI. Trimming took 6 bases from V and 1 from J, leaving 7 bases between them. CDR3 amino acids: CASRTGSYEQYF. The CDR3 DNA follows: TGTGCCAGCAGGACAGGATCCTACGAGCAGTACTTC.

V usage is TRBV10-3 and J usage is TRBJ2-2; 11 nucleotides match TRBD2. The CDR3 sequence is 15 residues long. The germline gives CDR1 ENHRY, CDR2 SYGVKD. V dropped 6 bases and J dropped 2; count of bases not matched to a gene: 2. CDR3 protein: CAISRLAGNTGELFF. The CDR3 DNA follows: TGTGCCATCAGCCGACTAGCGGGAAACACCGGGGAGCTGTTTTTT.

The chain has TRBV19 and TRBJ2-7, with 8 bases that match TRBD1. V lost 4 bases, J lost 3 bases, and 2 bases stayed unmatched. CDR3 length equals 13 residues. The germline CDR1 and CDR2 sequences are LNHDA and SQIVND (reference sequence). CDR3 bases: TGTGCCAGTAGTAGGGACAGGAGCTACGAGCAGTACTTC. Translation gives CASSRDRSYEQYF. Filled out from reference TRBV19 and TRBJ2-7, the complete variable domain reads DGGITQSPKYLFRKEGQNVTLSCEQNLNHDAMYWYRQDPGQGLRLIYYSQIVNDFQKGDIAEGYSVSREKKESFPLTVTSAQKNPTAFYLCASSRDRSYEQYFGPGTRLTVT.

The gene calls are TRBV6-4 and TRBJ2-3; D not certain. This CDR3 has 13 amino acids. V was clipped by 0 bases and J by 5 bases, with 6 bases between them. Germline assignment: CDR1 MRHNA and CDR2 SNTAGT. The CDR3 region is CASSDSSGDTQYF. The CDR3 nucleotides read TGTGCCAGCAGTGACTCGTCCGGAGATACGCAGTATTTT.

This chain uses TRBV29-1 with TRBJ2-3; tentative D call: TRBD2 (7 bases). Trimming stripped 7 bases from V and 3 bases from J, with 17 bases between. Germline CDR1 reads SQVTM; CDR2 reads ANQGSEA. This CDR3 comprises 14 residues. The CDR3, as DNA: TGCAGCGCTGCGGAGGGGGGGTGGACAGATACGCAGTATTTT. Translated, it gives CSAAEGGWTDTQYF.

This rearrangement joins TRBV25-1 to TRBJ1-2; 8 bases map to TRBD1. The CDR3 sequence is 13 residues long. V was pared by 5 bases and J by 4 bases, with 3 bases of the junction left unmatched. Germline assignment: CDR1 MGHDK and CDR2 SYGVNS. The CDR3 reads CASSRQGSYGYTF. The CDR3 nucleotides read TGTGCCAGCAGTCGACAGGGGTCCTATGGCTACACCTTC.

This chain uses TRBV6-5 with TRBJ1-2, with 8 bases that match TRBD1. The CDR3 extends over 13 amino acids. The germline gives CDR1 MNHEY, CDR2 SVGAGI. V was pared by 8 bases and J by 4 bases, with 6 bases of the junction left unmatched. The CDR3 here is CASDHTGGYGYTF. The CDR3 bases are TGTGCCAGCGATCATACAGGGGGCTATGGCTACACCTTC.

V and J are TRBV5-1 and TRBJ1-2; possibly TRBD1 for D (6 bases). The CDR3 runs to 16 residues. Trimming left V 0 bases short and J 5 bases short, with 17 bases between. Germline CDR1 reads SGHRS; CDR2 reads YFSETQ. The CDR3 DNA reads TGCGCCAGCAGCTTGGGCCCGGACAGCCTGAAGTATGGCTACACCTTC. Translating gives CASSLGPDSLKYGYTF.

The rearrangement uses TRBV10-2 and TRBJ1-5, with 7 nucleotides matching TRBD1. This CDR3 has 13 amino acids. J gave up 2 bases and V 6 bases, and 1 base lay outside the gene matches. CDR1 and CDR2 (germline): WSHSY, SAAADI. DNA of the CDR3: TGCGCCAGCAGAGACAGGGGCAATCAGCCCCAGCATTTT. This codes for CASRDRGNQPQHF.

The rearrangement uses TRBV18 and TRBJ1-2; TRBD1 aligns across 8 bases. The J segment lost 3 bases and the V segment lost 5 bases, leaving 2 bases of the junction unmatched. Germline CDR1 is KGHSH and CDR2 is LQKENI. The CDR3 contains 13 residues. CDR3 bases: TGTGCCAGCTCATCGGGACAGGACTATGGCTACACCTTC. Its translation is CASSSGQDYGYTF.

The chain combines TRBV5-6 with TRBJ1-2, with 8 bases that match TRBD1. Germline loops: CDR1 SGHDT, CDR2 YYEEEE. The ends lost 7 bases at V and 3 bases at J; junction bases unmatched: 11. The CDR3 sequence is 15 residues long. The CDR3: CASAWTGRRDYGYTF. In nucleotides, the CDR3 is TGTGCCAGCGCATGGACAGGGAGGAGGGACTATGGCTACACCTTC.

This chain connects TRBV5-1 to TRBJ1-5; no firm D call. Per germline, CDR1 SGHRS and CDR2 YFSETQ. This CDR3 spans 14 amino acids. Between the trimmed V and J ends, which lost 5 bases and 3 bases, there was a span of 12 bases. CDR3 protein: CASSSDGDNQPQHF. CDR3 nucleotides: TGCGCCAGCAGTTCCGACGGGGACAATCAGCCCCAGCATTTT.

The chain uses TRBV27 and TRBJ1-2; 9 nucleotides agree with TRBD1. With V trimmed by 6 bases and J by 2 bases, 4 bases remained unmatched. The germline V gene encodes CDR1 MNHEY and CDR2 SMNVEV (reference sequence). CDR3 length equals 14 residues. The CDR3: CASSRTGANYGYTF. CDR3 nucleotide sequence: TGTGCCAGCAGCAGGACAGGGGCCAACTATGGCTACACCTTC.

The chain has TRBV18 and TRBJ2-7; 11 nucleotides line up with TRBD2. The CDR3 covers 14 residues. The trim removed 3 bases at V and 3 bases at J, leaving 1 base unmatched. The germline CDR1 and CDR2 sequences are KGHSH and LQKENI. CDR3 nucleotides: TGTGCCAGCTCACCCGGACTAGCGGGCTACGAGCAGTACTTC. This sequence encodes CASSPGLAGYEQYF.

The gene calls are TRBV5-1 and TRBJ2-3; 8 nucleotides align to TRBD1. The V segment lost 4 bases and the J segment 0 bases; nucleotides outside the gene matches: 10. The CDR3 contains 17 residues. CDR1 is SGHRS and CDR2 is YFSETQ in the germline V gene. CDR3: CASSLSPTGVSTDTQYF. The CDR3 DNA reads as TGCGCCAGCAGCCTCTCTCCGACAGGGGTTAGCACAGATACGCAGTATTTT.

V and J are TRBV29-1 and TRBJ1-1; 8 bases agree with TRBD1. Germline-derived CDR1 and CDR2 are SQVTM and ANQGSEA. Trimming cost V 4 bases and J 4 bases; bases outside gene matches: 2. The CDR3 is 12 amino acids. CDR3 loop: CSVGDRFTEAFF. CDR3 DNA: TGCAGCGTTGGGGACAGGTTCACTGAAGCTTTCTTT.